The 4 T cell receptor beta chains listed next were all sequenced from one sample in a study of beta chain features in type 1 diabetes. The authors reverse transcribed all of the isolated RNA, so sequencing captured expressed TCRB transcripts. Measured with immunoSEQ multiplex PCR; TCRdb has only the in-frame clones, and not every one. The sample lists hundreds of thousands of clones, roughly 12% occurring once. The sequencing input was naive CD4+ T cells from blood. The receptors stem from a man between 18 and 29 years old in good health.

The sample holds a few counts of this clone. The CDR3 spells CASSWTTGYTF. The DNA of the CDR3 is TGTGCCAGCAGCTGGACTACTGGCTACACCTTC. The gene calls are TRBV11-2 and TRBJ1-2; D not resolved. The CDR3 totals 11 residues. CDR1 SGHAT and CDR2 FQNNGV come from the germline V gene. With 4 bases removed from V and 7 bases from J, the gap between germline ends came to 7 bases.

The table lists this clone with a few counts. The chain uses TRBV7-2 and TRBJ2-5, with a weak D call TRBD2 (5 bases). V dropped 1 base and J dropped 4 bases, with 13 bases sitting between them. The CDR3 runs to 15 residues. Germline values: CDR1 SGHTA, CDR2 FQGNSA. The CDR3 sequence is CASSLGGSLTETQYF. For the CDR3, the DNA is TGTGCCAGCAGCTTAGGCGGGTCCCTGACAGAGACCCAGTACTTC.

In this sample, this clone turned up a few times. The V call is TRBV15, the J call TRBJ1-5, with 7 positions matching TRBD1. Germline CDR1 and CDR2: LNHNV and YYDKDF (reference sequence). V gave up 4 bases and J gave up 2 bases; unmatched junction bases: 8. The CDR3 has 16 residues. The CDR3, as DNA: TGTGCCACCAGCATCGGACAGGCCCAGGGCAATCAGCCCCAGCATTTT. Encoded protein: CATSIGQAQGNQPQHF.

V and J are TRBV2 and TRBJ1-2; no definite D call. Looked up from germline, CDR1 is SNHLY and CDR2 is FYNNEI. The CDR3 is 10 amino acids. V was cut by 4 bases and J by 7 bases, with 4 bases left in between. CDR3 loop: CASSVLGYTF. The DNA for the CDR3 is TGTGCCAGCAGTGTCCTTGGCTACACCTTC. The whole variable domain, filled in from reference TRBV2 and TRBJ1-2, reads EPEVTQTPSHQVTQMGQEVILRCVPISNHLYFYWYRQILGQKVEFLVSFYNNEISEKSEIFDDQFSVERPDGSNFTLKIRSTKLEDSAMYFCASSVLGYTFGSGTRLTVV.